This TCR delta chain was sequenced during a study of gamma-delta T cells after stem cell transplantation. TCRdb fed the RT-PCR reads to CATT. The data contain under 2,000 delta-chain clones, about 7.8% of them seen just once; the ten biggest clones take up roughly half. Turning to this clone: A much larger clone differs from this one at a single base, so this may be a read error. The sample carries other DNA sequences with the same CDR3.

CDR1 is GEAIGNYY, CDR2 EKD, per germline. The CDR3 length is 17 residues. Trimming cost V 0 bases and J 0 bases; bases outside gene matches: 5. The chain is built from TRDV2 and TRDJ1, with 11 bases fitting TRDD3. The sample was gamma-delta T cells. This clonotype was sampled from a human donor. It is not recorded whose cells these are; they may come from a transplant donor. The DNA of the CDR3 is TGTGCCTGTGACACCCTACTGGGGGATATCCACACCGATAAACTCATCTTT. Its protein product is CACDTLLGDIHTDKLIF.